Each of the 11 T cell receptor beta chains below was sequenced from the same sample in a study of response to subunit inactivated influenza vaccine. TCRdb independently ran MiXCR on the RT-PCR reads; one entry per CDR3 protein. The sample contains 300,000 to 350,000 distinct CDR3 sequences, about a fifth of which appear only once. The source material was PBMCs from blood, sampled about 20 months after vaccination. The receptor source for this set is a man between 50 and 69 years old who received an inactivated influenza vaccine.

The chain recombines TRBV20-1 with TRBJ2-7; TRBD1 matches 10 bases. Germline CDR1 is DFQATT and CDR2 is SNEGSKA (reference sequence). The length of the CDR3 is 14 residues. With 1 base clipped from V and 4 bases from J, the junction kept 4 bases outside the gene matches. CDR3 coding DNA: TGCAGTGCTAGAGCCCGGGACAGGGGTTACGAGCAGTACTTC. It encodes CSARARDRGYEQYF.

The sample holds a few counts of this clonotype. This sequence joins TRBV7-2 and TRBJ2-3, with 9 bases aligning to TRBD2. The trim removed 2 bases at V and 2 bases at J, leaving 8 bases unmatched. The CDR3 is made up of 17 amino acids. Germline lookup yields CDR1 SGHTA and CDR2 FQGNSA. The CDR3 reads CASSLTSAGGATDTQYF. The CDR3 nucleotides read TGTGCCAGCAGCTTAACATCAGCGGGAGGTGCCACAGATACGCAGTATTTT.

This chain connects TRBV20-1 to TRBJ2-3; TRBD2 matches at 11 bases. The CDR3 loop spans 15 amino acids. With V trimmed by 6 bases and J by 8 bases, 13 bases remained unmatched. Germline V gene sequence: CDR1 DFQATT, CDR2 SNEGSKA (reference sequence). The CDR3 spells CSAQGSSGRASTQYF. The CDR3 coding sequence is TGCAGTGCCCAAGGGAGTAGCGGGAGGGCCAGTACGCAGTATTTT.

This rearrangement joins TRBV3-1 to TRBJ2-4, with a weak D call TRBD1 (6 bases). With 0 bases removed from V and 7 bases from J, the gap between germline ends came to 13 bases. This CDR3 has 15 amino acids. The V gene's germline CDR1 is LGHDT and CDR2 YNNKEL (reference sequence). CDR3 nucleotides: TGTGCCAGCAGCCAAGATTTGCAGGGGACGAACATTCAGTACTTC. Encoded protein: CASSQDLQGTNIQYF.

The chain carries TRBV4-3 and TRBJ1-1, with D hard to call. The V end was cut by 0 bases, the J end by 2 bases, with 10 bases between. CDR3 length equals 15 residues. Germline CDR1 LGHNA, CDR2 YSLEER. This CDR3 is CASSQDRFLNTEAFF. The DNA for the CDR3 is TGCGCCAGCAGCCAAGATCGGTTCCTAAACACTGAAGCTTTCTTT.

The chain uses TRBV3-1 and TRBJ2-7; D is tentatively TRBD1 or TRBD2 (5 bases each). The CDR3 is made up of 13 amino acids. Trimming shortened V by 8 bases and J by 8 bases, and 19 bases separated the two germline ends. CDR1 is LGHDT and CDR2 is YNNKEL in the germline V gene (reference sequence). This CDR3 reads CASEEGTSTKQYF. In DNA, the CDR3 is TGTGCCAGCGAAGAGGGGACCTCTACGAAGCAGTACTTC.

J is TRBJ2-7 and V is TRBV7-2; 8 bases are shared with TRBD2. The CDR3 spans 14 residues. CDR1 and CDR2 (germline): SGHTA, FQGNSA. In DNA form, the CDR3 reads TGTGCAACACAACCAAGCGGGGGCATATACGAGCAGTACTTC. Amino acid sequence: CATQPSGGIYEQYF.

This chain's CDR3 is CASSQRGSTGELFF. CDR3 nucleotide sequence: TGTGCCAGCAGCCAGCGCGGATCCACCGGGGAGCTGTTTTTT. This chain joins TRBV3-1 and TRBJ2-2, with no clear D. Trimming removed 3 bases at V and 4 bases at J, with 9 bases between. Germline V gene sequence: CDR1 LGHDT, CDR2 YNNKEL (reference sequence). This CDR3 spans 14 amino acids. Full variable domain (outside the CDR3, taken from reference TRBV3-1 and TRBJ2-2): DTAVSQTPKYLVTQMGNDKSIKCEQNLGHDTMYWYKQDSKKFLKIMFSYNNKELIINETVPNRFSPKSPDKAHLNLHINSLELGDSAVYFCASSQRGSTGELFFGEGSRLTVL.

At least ten counts were recorded for this clonotype. The rearrangement uses TRBV9 and TRBJ1-1; D gene uncertain. This CDR3 spans 13 amino acids. From germline, CDR1 is SGDLS and CDR2 YYNGEE. V lost 0 bases, J lost 7 bases, and 10 bases lay in between. CDR3 loop: CASSVATGIEAFF. CDR3 DNA sequence: TGTGCCAGCAGCGTAGCTACGGGGATTGAAGCTTTCTTT.

The rearrangement uses TRBV24-1 and TRBJ2-2; 7 bases are shared with TRBD1. Germline CDR1 reads KGHDR; CDR2 reads SFDVKD. V lost 1 base, J lost 3 bases, and 7 bases stayed unmatched. This CDR3 spans 17 amino acids. The CDR3 is CATSDLKQGTYTGELFF. The CDR3 DNA reads as TGTGCCACCAGTGATTTAAAACAGGGGACGTACACCGGGGAGCTGTTTTTT.

The genes are TRBV12-3 or TRBV12-4 and TRBJ2-7, with a possible D match to TRBD1 (5 bases). CDR3 length: 18 amino acids. V was pared by 3 bases and J by 3 bases, with 24 bases between. The CDR3 coding sequence is TGTGCCAGCAGTTTTGATCTATCTTTCGGCAGGGTATACTACGAGCAGTACTTC. It translates to CASSFDLSFGRVYYEQYF.